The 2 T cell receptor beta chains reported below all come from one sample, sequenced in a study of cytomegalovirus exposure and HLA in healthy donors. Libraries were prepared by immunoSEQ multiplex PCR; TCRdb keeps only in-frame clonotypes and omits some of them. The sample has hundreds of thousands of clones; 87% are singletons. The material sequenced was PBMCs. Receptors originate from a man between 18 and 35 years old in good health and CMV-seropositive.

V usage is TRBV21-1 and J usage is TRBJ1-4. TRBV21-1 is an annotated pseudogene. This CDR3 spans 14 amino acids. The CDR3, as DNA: TGTGCCAGCAGCAAAGGGACTTGTAATGAAAAACTGTTTTTT. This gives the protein CASSKGTCNEKLFF.

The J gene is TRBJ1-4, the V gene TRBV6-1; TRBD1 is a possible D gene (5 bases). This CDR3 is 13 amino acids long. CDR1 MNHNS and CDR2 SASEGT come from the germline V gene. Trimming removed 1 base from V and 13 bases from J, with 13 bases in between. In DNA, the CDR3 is TGTGCCAGCAGTGAAGGTTTGGGGCGCGGACTGTTTTTT. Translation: CASSEGLGRGLFF.